This TCR beta chain came from a study of shared clonotypes between healthy human individuals. Study results and limitations: Clonotype sharing among donors was expected to depend on sequencing depth.

Clones were read by immunoSEQ multiplex PCR, and TCRdb kept only the in-frame ones, dropping some. The sample has 2.3 million or so clones; approximately 95% are singletons. Note on this clone: The antigen remains unidentified.

CDR1 and CDR2 (germline): SGHNT, YYREEE (reference sequence). This CDR3 comprises 13 residues. V shed 3 bases and J shed 4 bases, with 10 bases lying between them. The study drew all its donors from Caucasian adults living in Nashville, Tennessee. This sequence was found in a man younger than 30 in good health. Some clones in this sample may be carry-over from other donors' samples. The chain recombines TRBV5-4 with TRBJ1-1; D is perhaps TRBD1 (5 bases). Material: naive CD4+ T cells from PBMCs. Regarding subset: CD45RA+ positively selected. The CDR3 bases are TGTGCCAGCAGCTCCCCGGGGGGCACTGAAGCTTTCTTT. This codes for CASSSPGGTEAFF. Based on the CDR3 plus reference TRBV5-4 and TRBJ1-1, the full variable domain is ETGVTQSPTHLIKTRGQQVTLRCSSQSGHNTVSWYQQALGQGPQFIFQYYREEENGRGNFPPRFSGLQFPNYSSELNVNALELDDSALYLCASSSPGGTEAFFGQGTRLTVV.